This passage covers 8 T cell receptor beta chains from one sample sequenced in a study of T cell responses to AZD1222 COVID-19 vaccine. TCRdb's table, derived via immunoSEQ multiplex PCR, lists solely in-frame clones and lacks some. Among 120,000 or so clones, approximately 88% were seen once, and the ten largest hold 4.5% to 5%. The starting material was peripheral blood, obtained on day 0 of AZD1222 vaccination. The source of these receptors is an adult in good health.

This chain connects TRBV4-1 to TRBJ1-2, with D perhaps matching TRBD1 (5 bases). Per germline, CDR1 MGHRA and CDR2 YSYEKL. V was clipped by 1 base and J by 4 bases, with 10 bases between them. The CDR3 length is 14 residues. The CDR3 nucleotides read TGCGCCAGCAGCCAAGGGGGCTATACCTATGGCTACACCTTC. It encodes CASSQGGYTYGYTF.

The CDR3 protein is CATSRDPSGVGVDEKLFF. CDR3 sequence (DNA): TGTGCCACCAGCAGAGATCCGAGCGGTGTAGGTGTAGATGAAAAACTGTTTTTT. The rearrangement uses TRBV15 and TRBJ1-4; D gene unclear. Per germline, CDR1 LNHNV and CDR2 YYDKDF (reference sequence). V shed 0 bases and J shed 6 bases, with 20 bases lying between them. The CDR3 totals 18 residues.

The chain links TRBV7-9 to TRBJ2-5, with 10 bases fitting TRBD1. CDR1 and CDR2 from the germline V gene are SEHNR and FQNEAQ (reference sequence). The ends lost 5 bases at V and 9 bases at J; junction bases unmatched: 3. This CDR3 is built from 12 residues. Written as DNA, the CDR3 is TGTGCCAGCAGCAGCGGGACAGGGGCCCAGTACTTC. This encodes CASSSGTGAQYF. The full variable domain, with the rest looked up from reference TRBV7-9 and TRBJ2-5, is DTGVSQNPRHKITKRGQNVTFRCDPISEHNRLYWYRQTLGQGPEFLTYFQNEAQLEKSRLLSDRFSAERPKGSFSTLEIQRTEQGDSAMYLCASSSGTGAQYFGPGTRLLVL.

This clone occurred a few times. V usage is TRBV15 and J usage is TRBJ1-6, with 7 bases aligning to TRBD1. CDR3 size: 18 residues. CDR1 and CDR2 from the germline V gene are LNHNV and YYDKDF (reference sequence). The junction had 16 bases not matched to a gene; V was cut back by 3 bases and J by 8 bases. CDR3 amino acids: CATSSEWGVGTEYSPLHF. For the CDR3, the DNA is TGTGCCACCAGCAGTGAATGGGGGGTGGGGACAGAATATTCACCCCTCCACTTT.

The V and J genes are TRBV7-2 and TRBJ2-2, with 10 bases aligning to TRBD2. This CDR3 is 19 amino acids long. The germline gives CDR1 SGHTA, CDR2 FQGNSA. The V and J ends lost 2 bases and 1 base, in that order; junction bases with no gene match: 10. The CDR3 sequence is CASSLLGLAGALNTGELFF. The CDR3 DNA reads as TGTGCCAGCAGCTTACTTGGGCTAGCGGGGGCGCTGAACACCGGGGAGCTGTTTTTT.

The rearrangement joins TRBV15 to TRBJ2-2; possibly TRBD1 or TRBD2 for D (5 bases each). The CDR3 length is 17 residues. The germline gives CDR1 LNHNV, CDR2 YYDKDF (reference sequence). Trimming took off 3 bases at V and 4 bases at J, with 18 bases between the two ends. CDR3 DNA sequence: TGTGCCACCAGCAGGGGGCTAGGGAGCTGGGTCACCGGGGAGCTGTTTTTT. This gives the protein CATSRGLGSWVTGELFF.

V is TRBV27 and J is TRBJ2-7; weak D call: TRBD1 (6 bases). Trimming cost V 2 bases and J 0 bases, with 11 bases left between them. CDR3 length equals 15 residues. From germline, CDR1 is MNHEY and CDR2 SMNVEV (reference sequence). This CDR3 reads CASSLRRGPSYEQYF. In nucleotides, the CDR3 is TGTGCCAGCAGTTTACGCAGGGGACCCTCCTACGAGCAGTACTTC.

DNA of the CDR3: TGTGCCAGCAGCCAAGGTTCAGGGGGCTTCGACGAGCAGTACTTC. Protein product: CASSQGSGGFDEQYF. V gene TRBV3-1 (or the pseudogene TRBV3-2) combines with J gene TRBJ2-7, with 8 bases aligning to TRBD1. V gave up 1 base and J gave up 5 bases; unmatched junction bases: 7. This CDR3 has 15 amino acids. Germline V gene lookup returns CDR1 LGHDT and CDR2 YNNKEL (reference sequence).